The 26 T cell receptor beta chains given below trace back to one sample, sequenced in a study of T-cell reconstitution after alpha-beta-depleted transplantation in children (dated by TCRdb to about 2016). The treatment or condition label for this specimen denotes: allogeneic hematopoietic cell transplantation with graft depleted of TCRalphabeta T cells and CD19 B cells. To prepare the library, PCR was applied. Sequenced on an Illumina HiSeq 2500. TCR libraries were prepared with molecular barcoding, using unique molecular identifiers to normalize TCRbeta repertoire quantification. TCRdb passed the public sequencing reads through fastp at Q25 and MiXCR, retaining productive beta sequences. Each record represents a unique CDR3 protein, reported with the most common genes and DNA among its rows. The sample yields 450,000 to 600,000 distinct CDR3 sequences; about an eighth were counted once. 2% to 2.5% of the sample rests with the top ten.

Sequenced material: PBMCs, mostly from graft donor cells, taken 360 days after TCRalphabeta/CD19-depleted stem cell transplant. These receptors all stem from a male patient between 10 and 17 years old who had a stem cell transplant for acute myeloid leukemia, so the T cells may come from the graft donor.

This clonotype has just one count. The CDR3 bases are TGTGCCAGCACCTCCTTCAGGAGGAGGCCCGCGCCAGATACGCAGTATTTT. Translated: CASTSFRRRPAPDTQYF. V and J are TRBV11-2 and TRBJ2-3, with D possibly matching TRBD2 (5 bases). Trimming took 7 bases from V and 4 from J, leaving 24 bases between them. Looked up from germline, CDR1 is SGHAT and CDR2 is FQNNGV. The CDR3 length is 17 residues.

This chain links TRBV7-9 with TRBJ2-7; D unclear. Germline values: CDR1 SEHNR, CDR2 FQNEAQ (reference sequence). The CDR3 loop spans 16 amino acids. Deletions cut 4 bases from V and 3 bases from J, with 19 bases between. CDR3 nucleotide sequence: TGTGCCAGCAGCTCCCTGCGGTTTGGTAACAACTACGAGCAGTACTTC. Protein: CASSSLRFGNNYEQYF.

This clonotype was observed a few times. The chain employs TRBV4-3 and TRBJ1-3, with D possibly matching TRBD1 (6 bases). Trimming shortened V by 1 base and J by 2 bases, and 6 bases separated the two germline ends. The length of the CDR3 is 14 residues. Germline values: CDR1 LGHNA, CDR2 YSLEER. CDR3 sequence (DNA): TGCGCCAGCAGCCAAGCAGGGGCTGGAAACACCATATATTTT. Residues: CASSQAGAGNTIYF.

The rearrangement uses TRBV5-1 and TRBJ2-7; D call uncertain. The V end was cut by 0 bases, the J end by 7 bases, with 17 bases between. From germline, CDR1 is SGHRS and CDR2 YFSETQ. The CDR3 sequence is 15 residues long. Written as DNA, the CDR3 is TGCGCCAGCAGCTTGGGCCCAATCAGCGTCTCGGAGCAGTACTTC. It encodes CASSLGPISVSEQYF.

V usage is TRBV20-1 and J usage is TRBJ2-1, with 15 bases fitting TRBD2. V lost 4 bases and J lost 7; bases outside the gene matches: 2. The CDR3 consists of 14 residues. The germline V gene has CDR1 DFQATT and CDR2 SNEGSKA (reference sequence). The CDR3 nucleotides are TGCAGTGCTATAGGACTAGCGGGAGGGAATGAGCAGTTCTTC. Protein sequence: CSAIGLAGGNEQFF.

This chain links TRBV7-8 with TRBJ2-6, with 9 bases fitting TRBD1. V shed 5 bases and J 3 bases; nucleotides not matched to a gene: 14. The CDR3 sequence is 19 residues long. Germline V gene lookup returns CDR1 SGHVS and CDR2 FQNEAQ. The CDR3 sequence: CASSLETGTGYSGANVLTF. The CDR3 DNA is TGTGCCAGCAGCCTCGAAACCGGGACAGGGTATAGTGGGGCCAACGTCCTGACTTTC.

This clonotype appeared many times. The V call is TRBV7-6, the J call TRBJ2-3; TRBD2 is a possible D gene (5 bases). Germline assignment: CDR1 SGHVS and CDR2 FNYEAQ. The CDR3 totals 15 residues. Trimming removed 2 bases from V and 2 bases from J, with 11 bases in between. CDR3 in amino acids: CASSLLSGSTDTQYF. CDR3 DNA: TGTGCCAGCAGCTTATTGAGCGGTTCCACAGATACGCAGTATTTT.

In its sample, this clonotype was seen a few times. This CDR3 reads CATSREFEQFF. CDR3 in DNA: TGTGCCACCAGCAGAGAGTTTGAGCAGTTCTTC. The chain recombines TRBV15 with TRBJ2-1; D is undetermined. This CDR3 has 11 residues. Germline CDR1 reads LNHNV; CDR2 reads YYDKDF (reference sequence). Trimming pared 0 bases from V and 9 bases from J, leaving 3 bases between. Based on the CDR3 plus reference TRBV15 and TRBJ2-1, the full variable domain is DAMVIQNPRYQVTQFGKPVTLSCSQTLNHNVMYWYQQKSSQAPKLLFHYYDKDFNNEADTPDNFQSRRPNTSFCFLDIRSPGLGDTAMYLCATSREFEQFFGPGTRLTVL.

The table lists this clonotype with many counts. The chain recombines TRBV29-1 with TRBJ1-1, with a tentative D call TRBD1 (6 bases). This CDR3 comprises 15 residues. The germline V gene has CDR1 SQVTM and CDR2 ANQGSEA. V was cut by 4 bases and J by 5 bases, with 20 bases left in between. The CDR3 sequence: CSVGWGAWSRTEAFF. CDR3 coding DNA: TGCAGCGTTGGATGGGGGGCGTGGTCGAGGACTGAAGCTTTCTTT.

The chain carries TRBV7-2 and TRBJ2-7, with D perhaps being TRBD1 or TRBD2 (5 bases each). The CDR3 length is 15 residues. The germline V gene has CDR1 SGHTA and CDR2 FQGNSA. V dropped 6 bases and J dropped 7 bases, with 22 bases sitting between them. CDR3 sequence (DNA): TGTGCCAGCAGGCCGACCGGGACGGCTGGGCGTGAGCAGTACTTC. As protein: CASRPTGTAGREQYF.

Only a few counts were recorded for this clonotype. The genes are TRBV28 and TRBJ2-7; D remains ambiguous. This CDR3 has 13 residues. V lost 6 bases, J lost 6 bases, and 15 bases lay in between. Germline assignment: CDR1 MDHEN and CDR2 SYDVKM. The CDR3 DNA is TGTGCCAGCAGCCTGGGTCCGGATCGCGAGCAGTACTTC. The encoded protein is CASSLGPDREQYF.

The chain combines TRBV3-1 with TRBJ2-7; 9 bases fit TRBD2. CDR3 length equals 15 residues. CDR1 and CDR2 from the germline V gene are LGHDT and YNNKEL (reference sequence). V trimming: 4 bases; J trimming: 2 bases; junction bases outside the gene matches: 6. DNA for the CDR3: TGTGCCAGCAGCCGTAGCGGGAGAGGAGCCTACGAGCAGTACTTC. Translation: CASSRSGRGAYEQYF.

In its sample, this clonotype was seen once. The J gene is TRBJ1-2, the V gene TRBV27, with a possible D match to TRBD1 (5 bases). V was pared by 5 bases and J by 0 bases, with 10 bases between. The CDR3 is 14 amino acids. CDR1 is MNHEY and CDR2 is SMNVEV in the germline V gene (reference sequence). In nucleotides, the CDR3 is TGTGCCAGCAGTGCCCGGGGGGCTAACTATGGCTACACCTTC. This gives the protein CASSARGANYGYTF.

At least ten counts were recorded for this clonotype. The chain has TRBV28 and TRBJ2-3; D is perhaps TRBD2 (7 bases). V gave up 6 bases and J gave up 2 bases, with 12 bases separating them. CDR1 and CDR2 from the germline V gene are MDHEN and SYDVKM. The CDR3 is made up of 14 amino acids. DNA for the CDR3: TGTGCCAGCAGAGAGGGGGGGGACACAGATACGCAGTATTTT. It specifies CASREGGDTDTQYF.

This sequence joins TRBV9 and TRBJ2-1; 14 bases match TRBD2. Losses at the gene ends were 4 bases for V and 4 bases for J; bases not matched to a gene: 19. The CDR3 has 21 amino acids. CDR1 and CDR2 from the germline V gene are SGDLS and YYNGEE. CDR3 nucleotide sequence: TGTGCCAGCAGCCACTTTCGAGGACTAGCGGGAGGCCTTACCACGTACAATGAGCAGTTCTTC. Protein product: CASSHFRGLAGGLTTYNEQFF.

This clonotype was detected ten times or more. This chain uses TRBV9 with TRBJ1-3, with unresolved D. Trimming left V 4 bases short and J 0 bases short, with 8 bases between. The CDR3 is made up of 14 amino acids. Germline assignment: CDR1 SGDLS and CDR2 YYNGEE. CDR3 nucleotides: TGTGCCAGCAGCCAACACTCCTCTGGAAACACCATATATTTT. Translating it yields CASSQHSSGNTIYF.

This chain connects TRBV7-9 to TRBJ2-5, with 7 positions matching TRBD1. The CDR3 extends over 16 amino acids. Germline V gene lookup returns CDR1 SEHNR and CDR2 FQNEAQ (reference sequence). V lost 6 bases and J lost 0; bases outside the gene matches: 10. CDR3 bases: TGTGCCAGCAGGCCTACGAGGGGGCTCAACCAAGAGACCCAGTACTTC. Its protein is CASRPTRGLNQETQYF.

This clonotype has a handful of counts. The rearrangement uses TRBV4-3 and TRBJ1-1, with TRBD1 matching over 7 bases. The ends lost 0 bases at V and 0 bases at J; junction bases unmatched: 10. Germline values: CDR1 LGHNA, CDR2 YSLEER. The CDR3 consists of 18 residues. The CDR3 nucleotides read TGCGCCAGCAGCCAAGAGTCCGTGACAGGGACGATGAACACTGAAGCTTTCTTT. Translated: CASSQESVTGTMNTEAFF.

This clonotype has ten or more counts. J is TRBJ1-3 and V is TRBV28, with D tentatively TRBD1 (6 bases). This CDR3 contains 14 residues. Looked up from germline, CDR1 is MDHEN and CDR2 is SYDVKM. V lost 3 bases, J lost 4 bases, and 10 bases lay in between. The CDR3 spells CASSFGGAGNTIYF. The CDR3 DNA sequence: TGTGCCAGCAGTTTCGGGGGGGCAGGAAACACCATATATTTT. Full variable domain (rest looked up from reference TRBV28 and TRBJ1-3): DVKVTQSSRYLVKRTGEKVFLECVQDMDHENMFWYRQDPGLGLRLIYFSYDVKMKEKGDIPEGYSVSREKKERFSLILESASTNQTSMYLCASSFGGAGNTIYFGEGSWLTVV.

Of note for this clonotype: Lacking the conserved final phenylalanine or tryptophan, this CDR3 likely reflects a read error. The CDR3 sequence: CASSVEDADLGFVYNSPLHC. The CDR3 DNA is TGTGCCAGCAGCGTAGAGGACGCGGATCTCGGGTTCGTCTATAATTCACCCCTCCACTGT. The chain combines TRBV9 with TRBJ1-6; no definite D call. The V end lost 0 bases, the J end lost 3 bases, and 22 bases lay between the germline ends. Germline V gives CDR1 SGDLS, CDR2 YYNGEE. CDR3 size: 20 residues.

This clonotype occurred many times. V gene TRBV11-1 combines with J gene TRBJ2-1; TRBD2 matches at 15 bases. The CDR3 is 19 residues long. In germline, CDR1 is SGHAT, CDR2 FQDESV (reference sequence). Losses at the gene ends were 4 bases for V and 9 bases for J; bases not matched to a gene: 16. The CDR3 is CASSSTGTGLAGGPVEQFF. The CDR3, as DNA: TGTGCCAGCAGCTCCACCGGGACAGGACTAGCGGGAGGGCCGGTTGAGCAGTTCTTC. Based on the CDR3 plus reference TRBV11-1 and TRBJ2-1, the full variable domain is EAEVAQSPRYKITEKSQAVAFWCDPISGHATLYWYRQILGQGPELLVQFQDESVVDDSQLPKDRFSAERLKGVDSTLKIQPAELGDSAMYLCASSSTGTGLAGGPVEQFFGPGTRLTVL.

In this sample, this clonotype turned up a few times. CDR3 bases: TGCGCCAGCAGCTTGGTAACAGGCCCGAACACCGGGGAGCTGTTTTTT. Amino acid sequence: CASSLVTGPNTGELFF. The rearrangement joins TRBV5-1 to TRBJ2-2; D is possibly TRBD1 (5 bases). The germline V gene has CDR1 SGHRS and CDR2 YFSETQ. Trimming removed 0 bases from V and 0 bases from J, with 9 bases in between. The CDR3 is 16 amino acids.

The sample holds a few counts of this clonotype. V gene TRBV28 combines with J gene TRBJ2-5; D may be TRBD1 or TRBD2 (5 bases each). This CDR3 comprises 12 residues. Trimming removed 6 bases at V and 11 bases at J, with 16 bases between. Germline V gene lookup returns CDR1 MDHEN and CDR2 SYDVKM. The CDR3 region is CASSPGYGGQYF. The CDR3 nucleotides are TGTGCCAGCAGCCCAGGGTATGGCGGGCAGTACTTC.

CDR3 sequence reads: CSARNPLTSGLIGEQFF. CDR3 in DNA: TGCAGTGCTAGAAATCCCTTAACTAGCGGACTAATCGGGGAGCAGTTCTTC. The chain uses TRBV20-1 and TRBJ2-1; TRBD2 matches at 8 bases. Trimming cost V 2 bases and J 10 bases; bases outside gene matches: 19. The V gene's germline CDR1 is DFQATT and CDR2 SNEGSKA (reference sequence). CDR3 size: 17 residues.

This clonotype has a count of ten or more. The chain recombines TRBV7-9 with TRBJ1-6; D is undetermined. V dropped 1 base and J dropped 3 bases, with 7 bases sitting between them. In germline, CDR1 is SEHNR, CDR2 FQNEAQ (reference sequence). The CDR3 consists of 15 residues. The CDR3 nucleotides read TGTGCCAGCAGCTTAGAAGGCCTCTATAATTCACCCCTCCACTTT. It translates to CASSLEGLYNSPLHF.

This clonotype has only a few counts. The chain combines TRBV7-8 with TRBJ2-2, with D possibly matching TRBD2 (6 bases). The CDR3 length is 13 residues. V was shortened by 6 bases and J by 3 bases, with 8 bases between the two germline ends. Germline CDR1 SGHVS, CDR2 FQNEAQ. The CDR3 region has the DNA TGTGCCAGCAGAGGAGGGGACACCGGGGAGCTGTTTTTT. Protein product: CASRGGDTGELFF.